This T cell receptor beta chain was documented in a study of cytomegalovirus exposure and HLA in healthy donors. To note about this clone: Its antigen is unknown.

Assay: immunoSEQ multiplex PCR; the TCRdb copy retains only in-frame clones and omits some. The table records 150,000 or so clones, just over 85% of them present only once. The V segment lost 6 bases and the J segment 2 bases; nucleotides outside the gene matches: 7. CDR1 and CDR2 (germline): SEHNR, FQNEAQ (reference sequence). The CDR3 is 15 residues long. Study results and limitations: As was reported, the classifier diagnosed cytomegalovirus status with high specificity and sensitivity.

This TCR derives from a human donor in good health. The chain is built from TRBV7-9 and TRBJ2-7, with 10 bases matching TRBD2. Sequencing was carried out using PBMCs. CDR3 region: CASRATSGTPYEQYF. For the CDR3, the DNA is TGTGCCAGCAGGGCAACTAGCGGGACCCCCTACGAGCAGTACTTC.